Listed here are 32 T cell receptor beta chains from one sample, sequenced in a study of CD8 T cells in ankylosing spondylitis. One entry per CDR3 protein, called by TCRdb with MiXCR from the 5' RACE reads. The sample consists of hundreds of thousands of distinct CDR3 sequences, under 8.5% of them appearing once. Input material: blood, either unsorted or a sorted T cell fraction (not recorded which). All receptors derive from a female donor with ankylosing spondylitis or in good health (not recorded which).

This clonotype was recorded a few times. The rearrangement joins TRBV21-1 to TRBJ2-2. TRBV21-1 constitutes a pseudogene. The CDR3 contains 14 residues. The CDR3 here is CASSVGMDTGELFF. CDR3 bases: TGTGCCAGCAGCGTGGGGATGGACACCGGGGAGCTGTTTTTT.

The gene calls are TRBV7-2 and TRBJ1-2; D ambiguous. In germline, CDR1 is SGHTA, CDR2 FQGNSA. This CDR3 is 16 amino acids long. V gave up 1 base and J gave up 5 bases, with 17 bases separating them. Written as DNA, the CDR3 is TGTGCCAGCAGCTTAGAGTTGGCAGTTTCCCTTTATGGCTACACCTTC. It specifies CASSLELAVSLYGYTF.

This clonotype was seen many times. The chain couples TRBV6-2 or TRBV6-3 to TRBJ2-1, with no clear D. The CDR3 contains 11 residues. Germline CDR1 is MNHEY and CDR2 is SVGEGT. The V end lost 8 bases, the J end lost 5 bases, and 7 bases lay between the germline ends. The CDR3 sequence: CASGDHNEQFF. CDR3 nucleotide sequence: TGTGCCAGCGGTGACCACAATGAGCAGTTCTTC.

This clonotype was counted at least ten times. The chain has TRBV5-1 and TRBJ2-2; 11 nucleotides agree with TRBD2. The CDR3 contains 20 residues. V lost 0 bases and J lost 5; bases outside the gene matches: 15. Germline V lookup: CDR1 SGHRS, CDR2 YFSETQ. In DNA, the CDR3 is TGCGCCAGCAGCTTGGCTCCCGCACTAGCGGGAGTCGGTAGAACCGGGGAGCTGTTTTTT. Translated: CASSLAPALAGVGRTGELFF.

There are many counts of this clonotype. This rearrangement joins TRBV6-5 to TRBJ2-4, with D perhaps matching TRBD1 or TRBD2 (5 bases each). Germline assignment: CDR1 MNHEY and CDR2 SVGAGI. V dropped 0 bases and J dropped 3 bases, with 9 bases sitting between them. The CDR3 is 15 amino acids. The CDR3 coding sequence is TGTGCCAGCAGTTACTCGGGGACCTACAAAAACATTCAGTACTTC. This translates into CASSYSGTYKNIQYF.

This clonotype was recorded at least ten times. The V call is TRBV2, the J call TRBJ2-1; D perhaps matches TRBD1 (6 bases). V lost 7 bases, J lost 7 bases, and 14 bases lay in between. Germline V CDR1 and CDR2: SNHLY, FYNNEI. This CDR3 contains 13 residues. The CDR3 DNA is TGTGCCAGCACCCGGAGCAGGGGAAATGAGCAGTTCTTC. Translated: CASTRSRGNEQFF.

The rearrangement joins TRBV6-1 to TRBJ1-4; 8 nucleotides line up with TRBD1. V gave up 11 bases and J gave up 8 bases; unmatched junction bases: 16. Germline V gene lookup returns CDR1 MNHNS and CDR2 SASEGT. The CDR3 spans 15 residues. CDR3 sequence reads: CAGSCSGQGREKLFF. The CDR3 nucleotides read TGTGCCGGCTCATGCTCCGGACAGGGCCGAGAAAAACTGTTTTTT.

This clonotype has at least ten counts. This chain uses TRBV7-6 with TRBJ2-3; D may be TRBD1 (6 bases). The germline V gene has CDR1 SGHVS and CDR2 FNYEAQ. Trimming removed 0 bases from V and 13 bases from J, with 14 bases in between. The CDR3 length is 13 residues. CDR3 in amino acids: CASSLAQGQFKYF. The CDR3 DNA sequence: TGTGCCAGCAGCTTAGCCCAAGGACAGTTTAAGTATTTT.

This clonotype appeared many times. V and J are TRBV9 and TRBJ2-7; 10 positions match TRBD2. The J segment lost 6 bases and the V segment lost 3 bases, leaving 9 bases of the junction unmatched. There are 15 residues in the CDR3. CDR1 and CDR2 (germline): SGDLS, YYNGEE. The CDR3 nucleotides read TGTGCCAGCAGCGCCGTTCCCGGGACTAGCGTCGAGCAGTACTTC. It codes for CASSAVPGTSVEQYF.

With regard to this clonotype: A much larger clone lies a single base off, so this may be a read error. The chain couples TRBV10-3 to TRBJ2-6; TRBD2 matches at 9 bases. CDR1 is ENHRY and CDR2 is SYGVKD in the germline V gene. The CDR3 runs 19 residues. V was clipped by 0 bases and J by 1 base; unmatched bases: 7. The CDR3 DNA is TGTGCCATCAGTGAGTCTCAGGCGGGAGGGCCTTCTGGGGCCAACGTCCTGACTTTC. Its protein is CAISESQAGGPSGANVLTF.

The chain joins TRBV7-9 to TRBJ1-1; D not certain. The length of the CDR3 is 12 residues. Germline V lookup: CDR1 SEHNR, CDR2 FQNEAQ (reference sequence). V was pared by 9 bases and J by 7 bases, with 15 bases between. The CDR3, as DNA: TGTGCCAGTTATTCCCGACAACATGAAGCTTTCTTT. Residues: CASYSRQHEAFF.

This clonotype was observed many times. This sequence joins TRBV6-4 and TRBJ2-7; 9 nucleotides match TRBD2. Germline assignment: CDR1 MRHNA and CDR2 SNTAGT. The CDR3 has 14 residues. J lost 4 bases, V lost 3 bases, and 4 bases had no gene match. CDR3 sequence: CASSEGTSTYEQYF. CDR3 nucleotide sequence: TGTGCCAGCAGTGAAGGGACTAGCACGTACGAGCAGTACTTC.

This clonotype has a count of ten or more. The CDR3 DNA is TGCGCCAGCAGCTCTCAGGGTACCTATGGCTACACCTTC. Translated, it gives CASSSQGTYGYTF. The rearrangement links TRBV4-1 to TRBJ1-2, with a weak D call TRBD1 (5 bases). Trimming took 5 bases from V and 4 from J, leaving 11 bases between them. Looked up from germline, CDR1 is MGHRA and CDR2 is YSYEKL. The CDR3 consists of 13 residues.

This clonotype was recorded at least ten times. The chain uses TRBV28 and TRBJ2-7; the match to TRBD2 covers 10 bases. The J segment lost 1 base and the V segment lost 6 bases, leaving 0 bases of the junction unmatched. The CDR3 contains 13 residues. Germline V gene sequence: CDR1 MDHEN, CDR2 SYDVKM. The CDR3 sequence: CASRGLASYEQYF. The CDR3 coding sequence is TGTGCCAGCAGGGGACTAGCGTCCTACGAGCAGTACTTC.

Ten or more counts support this clonotype. The chain uses TRBV7-8 and TRBJ2-1; D perhaps matches TRBD1 (6 bases). Trimming removed 8 bases at V and 4 bases at J, with 15 bases between. The CDR3 sequence is 14 residues long. The germline V gene has CDR1 SGHVS and CDR2 FQNEAQ. CDR3 amino acids: CASERVGAYNEQFF. The CDR3 DNA reads TGTGCCAGCGAAAGGGTGGGGGCTTACAATGAGCAGTTCTTC.

This clonotype was observed many times. The rearrangement uses TRBV4-3 and TRBJ2-1; D is possibly TRBD2 (5 bases). CDR3 length: 14 amino acids. V lost 5 bases and J 7 bases, leaving 15 bases between the germline ends. Germline CDR1 is LGHNA and CDR2 is YSLEER. CDR3 sequence: CASSEVGVVNEQFF. CDR3 DNA: TGCGCCAGCAGCGAAGTGGGAGTGGTAAATGAGCAGTTCTTC.

This clonotype was picked up a small number of times. The chain has TRBV19 and TRBJ2-6, with D uncertain. CDR1 is LNHDA and CDR2 is SQIVND in the germline V gene (reference sequence). V was clipped by 9 bases and J by 0 bases, with 9 bases between them. The CDR3 has 14 amino acids. The CDR3 reads CASTPGSGANVLTF. DNA for the CDR3: TGTGCCAGCACTCCGGGCTCTGGGGCCAACGTCCTGACTTTC.

This clonotype was detected ten times or more. At one boundary the junction diverges from the germline segment, which might be a read error. The V call is TRBV4-3, the J call TRBJ2-3; the D gene is possibly TRBD2 (6 bases). Germline V gives CDR1 LGHNA, CDR2 YSLEER. The CDR3 is 14 residues long. The CDR3 region has the DNA TGCGCCAGCAGCCAAGATAGGGCCGGGACTGAACATATTTTT. Its protein is CASSQDRAGTEHIF.

This clonotype was seen at least ten times. The V gene is TRBV7-2, the J gene TRBJ2-6; TRBD1 or TRBD2 may be the D gene (5 bases each). V was pared by 8 bases and J by 1 base, with 15 bases between. There are 16 residues in the CDR3. CDR1 and CDR2 from the germline V gene are SGHTA and FQGNSA. CDR3: CASLGTVTSGANVLTF. Here the CDR3 DNA reads TGTGCCAGCCTTGGGACGGTAACGTCTGGGGCCAACGTCCTGACTTTC.

This clonotype has at least ten counts. The chain joins TRBV3-1 to TRBJ2-7, with D perhaps TRBD2 (7 bases). The CDR3 is 15 amino acids. The germline CDR1 and CDR2 sequences are LGHDT and YNNKEL (reference sequence). Trimming removed 1 base at V and 6 bases at J, with 16 bases between. CDR3 DNA sequence: TGTGCCAGCAGCCAAGTCTCGGGAGGAGGGGGCGAGCAGTACTTC. Protein sequence: CASSQVSGGGGEQYF.

This clonotype showed up many times. The chain links TRBV20-1 to TRBJ1-4; weak D call: TRBD1 (5 bases). Germline V CDR1 and CDR2: DFQATT, SNEGSKA (reference sequence). V shed 7 bases and J shed 6 bases, with 18 bases lying between them. The CDR3 consists of 14 residues. The CDR3 DNA follows: TGCAGTGTCGGGGATCAGGGAAGGGATGAAAAACTGTTTTTT. Residues: CSVGDQGRDEKLFF.

Many counts were recorded for this clonotype. The gene calls are TRBV2 and TRBJ2-2, with 9 bases aligning to TRBD2. V gave up 9 bases and J gave up 3 bases; unmatched junction bases: 2. The CDR3 sequence is 13 residues long. CDR1 is SNHLY and CDR2 is FYNNEI in the germline V gene. CDR3 coding DNA: TGTGCCAGACGACTAGCGGACACCGGGGAGCTGTTTTTT. Translating it yields CARRLADTGELFF. The complete variable domain, with remaining parts taken from reference TRBV2 and TRBJ2-2, reads EPEVTQTPSHQVTQMGQEVILRCVPISNHLYFYWYRQILGQKVEFLVSFYNNEISEKSEIFDDQFSVERPDGSNFTLKIRSTKLEDSAMYFCARRLADTGELFFGEGSRLTVL.

Many counts were recorded for this clonotype. The chain joins TRBV3-1 to TRBJ2-1; D not certain. Trimming stripped 1 base from V and 10 bases from J, with 11 bases between. Germline V gene data show CDR1 as LGHDT and CDR2 as YNNKEL (reference sequence). The CDR3 totals 13 residues. The CDR3, as DNA: TGTGCCAGCAGCCAAGGAAAAGGCAGGGAGCAGTTCTTC. Residues: CASSQGKGREQFF.

This clonotype was detected many times. The chain uses TRBV5-5 and TRBJ2-1, with D unclear. From germline, CDR1 is SGHKS and CDR2 YYEKEE (reference sequence). The CDR3 runs 15 residues. V lost 0 bases, J lost 3 bases, and 10 bases lay in between. CDR3 in amino acids: CASSLDDPSYNEQFF. CDR3 coding DNA: TGTGCCAGCAGCTTGGATGACCCAAGCTACAATGAGCAGTTCTTC.

DNA for the CDR3: TGTGCCAGCAGCTGGTCAGGGGTACAGACCCAGTACTTC. This encodes CASSWSGVQTQYF. The V and J genes are TRBV5-5 and TRBJ2-5, with a weak D call TRBD1 (6 bases). This CDR3 is 13 amino acids long. Germline loops: CDR1 SGHKS, CDR2 YYEKEE (reference sequence). V lost 3 bases, J lost 6 bases, and 12 bases lay in between. The variable domain in full, with the rest retrieved from reference TRBV5-5 and TRBJ2-5, is DAGVTQSPTHLIKTRGQQVTLRCSPISGHKSVSWYQQVLGQGPQFIFQYYEKEERGRGNFPDRFSARQFPNYSSELNVNALLLGDSALYLCASSWSGVQTQYFGPGTRLLVL.

This clonotype was observed many times. This rearrangement joins TRBV10-1 to TRBJ2-7; 14 bases align to TRBD2. CDR1 is WNHNN, CDR2 SYGVQD, per germline (reference sequence). The V segment lost 5 bases and the J segment 1 base; nucleotides outside the gene matches: 7. The CDR3 has 17 residues. The CDR3 loop reads CASSSGLAGARSYEQYF. The CDR3 DNA follows: TGCGCCAGCAGTTCGGGACTAGCGGGAGCGAGGTCCTACGAGCAGTACTTC.

Many counts were recorded for this clonotype. The chain combines TRBV6-1 with TRBJ1-1, with 9 bases lining up with TRBD1. Trimming removed 6 bases from V and 1 base from J; junction bases left unmatched: 9. This CDR3 is 16 amino acids long. CDR1 is MNHNS, CDR2 SASEGT, per germline. The chain's CDR3 is CASSKQGAWGNTEAFF. Written as DNA, the CDR3 is TGTGCCAGCAGCAAACAGGGGGCATGGGGGAACACTGAAGCTTTCTTT.

The V call is TRBV5-4, the J call TRBJ2-2; 7 nucleotides match TRBD1. The V segment lost 0 bases and the J segment 5 bases; nucleotides outside the gene matches: 7. CDR1 and CDR2 from the germline V gene are SGHNT and YYREEE (reference sequence). The length of the CDR3 is 16 residues. The CDR3 bases are TGTGCCAGCAGCTTGGGGTCAGGGGGAGTTACCGGGGAGCTGTTTTTT. It yields the protein CASSLGSGGVTGELFF.

Worth noting for this clonotype: Mismatch with germline at one junction end may stem from a read error. The chain joins TRBV10-1 to TRBJ2-2, with D possibly being TRBD2 (5 bases). The CDR3 runs 14 residues. Germline CDR1 reads WNHNN; CDR2 reads SYGVQD (reference sequence). This CDR3 reads CASSESRATGELFF. In nucleotides, the CDR3 is TGCGCTAGCAGTGAGTCGAGGGCCACCGGGGAGCTGTTTTTT.

This clonotype was detected many times. The V call is TRBV10-3, the J call TRBJ2-1; 14 nucleotides agree with TRBD2. There are 16 residues in the CDR3. V dropped 6 bases and J dropped 6; count of bases not matched to a gene: 7. The germline gives CDR1 ENHRY, CDR2 SYGVKD. The CDR3 spells CAIRTGLAGESNEQFF. CDR3 coding DNA: TGTGCCATCAGAACGGGACTAGCGGGAGAGAGCAATGAGCAGTTCTTC.

This clonotype was counted at least ten times. This chain joins TRBV6-1 and TRBJ1-1, with D possibly being TRBD1 (6 bases). The CDR3 is 13 residues long. V gave up 4 bases and J gave up 1 base, with 7 bases separating them. Germline V gene sequence: CDR1 MNHNS, CDR2 SASEGT. The CDR3 loop is CASSGTANTEAFF. In DNA, the CDR3 is TGTGCCAGCAGTGGGACAGCGAACACTGAAGCTTTCTTT.

This clonotype was detected ten times or more. In DNA, the CDR3 is TGTGCCAGCAGCTTAATAAGGGAGGAGACCCAGTACTTC. Protein sequence: CASSLIREETQYF. The chain carries TRBV7-2 and TRBJ2-5, with D possibly being TRBD2 (5 bases). V shed 2 bases and J shed 5 bases, with 9 bases lying between them. CDR1 and CDR2 from the germline V gene are SGHTA and FQGNSA. CDR3 length: 13 residues. Filled out from reference TRBV7-2 and TRBJ2-5, the complete variable domain reads GAGVSQSPSNKVTEKGKDVELRCDPISGHTALYWYRQSLGQGLEFLIYFQGNSAPDKSGLPSDRFSAERTGGSVSTLTIQRTQQEDSAVYLCASSLIREETQYFGPGTRLLVL.